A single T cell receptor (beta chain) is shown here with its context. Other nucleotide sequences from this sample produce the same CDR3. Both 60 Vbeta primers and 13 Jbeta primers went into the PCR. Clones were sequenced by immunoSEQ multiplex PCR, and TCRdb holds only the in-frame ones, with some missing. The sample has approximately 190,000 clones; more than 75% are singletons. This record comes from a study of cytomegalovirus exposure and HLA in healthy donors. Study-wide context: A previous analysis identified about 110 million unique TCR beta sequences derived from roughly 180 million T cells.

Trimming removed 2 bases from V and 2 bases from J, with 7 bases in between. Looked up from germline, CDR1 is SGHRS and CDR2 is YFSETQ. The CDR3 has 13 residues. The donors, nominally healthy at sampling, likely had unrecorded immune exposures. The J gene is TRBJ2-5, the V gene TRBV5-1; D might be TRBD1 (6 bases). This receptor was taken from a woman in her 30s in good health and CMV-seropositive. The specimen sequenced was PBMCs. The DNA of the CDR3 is TGCGCCAGCAGCTTAGGACAGCAAGAGACCCAGTACTTC. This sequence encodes CASSLGQQETQYF.